The present TCR beta chain was sequenced within a study of blood T cell repertoires in COVID-19. About the research overall: Acute-phase and convalescent COVID-19 samples originated in the United States, Italy and Spain.

How the authors handled the data: Amplification of reference gene primers provided the estimated nucleated cell counts. TCRdb's table, derived via immunoSEQ multiplex PCR, lists solely in-frame clones and lacks some. Clone size and V and J calls were adopted from that table, with D and trimming inferred from the DNA. The table has roughly 74,000 clones, about 91% seen once. Germline V gives CDR1 SGHRS, CDR2 YFSETQ. The CDR3 length is 15 residues. V lost 3 bases, J lost 0 bases, and 9 bases lay in between. The rearrangement joins TRBV5-1 to TRBJ1-4, with TRBD1 as a possible D gene (5 bases). The origin of this receptor is a woman older than 75 with active or convalescent COVID-19. The material sequenced was peripheral blood. The CDR3: CASSSQGATNEKLFF. The DNA for the CDR3 is TGCGCCAGCAGCTCACAAGGGGCAACTAATGAAAAACTGTTTTTT.